This TCR beta chain was documented in a study of T cell repertoires in cytomegalovirus infection. Overall study context: Well-studied HLA-B-restricted CMV epitopes were used in the study alongside recently identified HLA-C-restricted ones. From public TCR beta signatures came an indication of both CMV infection and matching HLA type.

TCRdb ran MiXCR on the reads and lists one entry per CDR3 protein. The sample holds about 920,000 distinct CDR3 sequences, 30% to 40% seen once. A word on this clonotype: Its antigen remains unknown.

CDR1 is LNHDA, CDR2 SQIVND, per germline (reference sequence). This CDR3 spans 18 amino acids. J lost 2 bases, V lost 3 bases, and 14 bases had no gene match. General study findings and limits: The response measured ex vivo was dominated by TCR beta clonotypes (HLA-C-restricted and CMV-specific). CMV carriers with the relevant HLA were identified by cumulative public TCR beta family frequency.

The rearrangement joins TRBV19 to TRBJ2-5; 8 bases are a match to TRBD1. Sequences were derived from cultured CD8+ T cells from PBMCs, sampled from culture after CMV antigen stimulation. This sequence originates from a human donor in good health (CMV status not recorded). Some clones in this sample may be carry-over from other donors' samples. The CDR3 bases are TGTGCCAGTAGTATGCCCAGGGGGTCCCGGACAGGGCAAGAGACCCAGTACTTC. This codes for CASSMPRGSRTGQETQYF.